Here is one T cell receptor beta chain with its context. Its antigen target is currently unknown. No much larger clone is present one base from it, and per-base qualities are unavailable. TCRbeta CDR3 regions were amplified from genomic DNA by means of the immunoSEQ Assay, a bias-controlled multiplex PCR. In the authors' own workflow: Nucleated cell counts per sample were estimated from amplification of reference gene primers within the assay. Sequence reads were collapsed and filtered to measure the absolute abundance of every unique TCRbeta CDR3 rearrangement. For each sample, productive Simpson clonality was calculated as the square root of Simpson's diversity index across productive rearrangements. TCRdb retrieved this table from immuneACCESS and kept in-frame rearrangements only. Not all clones are present; in checked studies, unresolved V genes account for under half, and no reason is known for the remainder. D and trimming come from the DNA, and the V and J calls and clone size come from that table. In all, the sample holds 140,000 to 150,000 clones, and about 83% of those were seen once. Roughly 5.7% of the sample is held by the ten biggest clonotypes.

This sample is drawn from a study of blood T cell repertoires in COVID-19 (dated by TCRdb to 2018 to 2021). For the wider study: Collaborator samples came from the United States, Italy and Spain and covered acute and convalescent phases of COVID-19. The samples were drawn from two sources: the first 160 participants of the ongoing ImmuneRACE study, and 1,200 or so subjects contributed by 6 global collaborators. The dataset comprised deeply sampled blood TCRbeta repertoires from subjects exposed to, actively infected with, or recovered from COVID-19. A de-identified subject ID, COVID-19 status, age in years and sex were almost always included in the sample metadata. The material from the prospective study consisted of cDNA or gDNA derived from T cells, B-cell-depleted T cells, or PBMCs. The repertoires were released in a freely available public database intended as a resource for research on the immune response to SARS-CoV-2. Where available, HLA class I and class II types were taken from metadata supplied by the sample provider and were not determined by assay-based typing.

The germline V gene supplies CDR1 MGHRA and CDR2 YSYEKL. The CDR3 sequence holds 17 residues, the cysteine and phenylalanine included. Only the CDR3 portion is preserved as DNA: 51 bases, with reading frame beginning at the first base. V loses 4 bases, J loses 0 bases, and the germline ends lie 16 bases apart. What the research found in general, with its limitations: The quantity of clinical and demographic metadata differed by source and by participant and was supplied without curation.

In the prospective study, participants were 18 to 89 years old, resided in about two dozen geographic areas of the United States, and were enrolled through a virtual design. Cohort assignment in the prospective study relied on participant-reported clinical history from a screening survey and a study questionnaire. A participant counted as exposed if, within 2 weeks of entering the study, that participant had been in contact with someone who had a PCR-confirmed or clinician-diagnosed COVID-19 case. Each participant in the prospective study had whole blood, serum and a nasopharyngeal or oropharyngeal swab collected by mobile phlebotomists. Over a 2-month period, participants in the prospective study had the option of providing additional blood draws and questionnaires. Blood samples from the prospective study were shipped frozen or at room temperature prior to DNA extraction.

The sequencing input was PBMCs or T cells enriched from blood (not recorded which). The receptor chain draws on TRBV4-1 and TRBJ1-3; no confident D gene assignment can be made. The TCR was taken from a woman between 50 and 59 years old who had been exposed to COVID-19. The CDR3 reads CASSRLNTGTSGNTIYF. The nucleotides read TGCGCCAGCAGCCGACTCAATACCGGCACCTCTGGAAACACCATATATTTT.